A single count supports the clone carrying this T cell receptor beta chain. Cohorts were based on clinical histories the participants reported. In Cohort 3, a recovered donor had either two negative PCRs, clearance, or symptom resolution. This sample stems from a study of blood T cell repertoires in COVID-19. Looking at the study overall: In each case, the material was cDNA or gDNA derived from T cells, B-cell-depleted T cells, or PBMCs.

V dropped 4 bases and J dropped 4 bases, with 14 bases sitting between them. The CDR3 covers 15 residues. Original processing methods: Counts of nucleated cells, estimated from reference gene primer amplification, were obtained. Assay used: immunoSEQ multiplex PCR; TCRdb lists only in-frame clones, some missing. Clone size and the V and J calls come from that table; the DNA yielded D and trimming. The profile shows approximately 480,000 clones, 87% of them singletons. The chain couples TRBV23-1 to TRBJ2-1, with unresolved D. TRBV23-1 is an ORF, and what it does is uncertain. Sequenced material: PBMCs or T cells enriched from blood (not recorded which). This clonotype was sampled from a woman aged 18 to 35 who had recovered from COVID-19. The CDR3 sequence is CASSPEEPLYNEQFF. The DNA for the CDR3 is TGCGCCAGCAGTCCCGAGGAACCCCTGTACAATGAGCAGTTCTTC.